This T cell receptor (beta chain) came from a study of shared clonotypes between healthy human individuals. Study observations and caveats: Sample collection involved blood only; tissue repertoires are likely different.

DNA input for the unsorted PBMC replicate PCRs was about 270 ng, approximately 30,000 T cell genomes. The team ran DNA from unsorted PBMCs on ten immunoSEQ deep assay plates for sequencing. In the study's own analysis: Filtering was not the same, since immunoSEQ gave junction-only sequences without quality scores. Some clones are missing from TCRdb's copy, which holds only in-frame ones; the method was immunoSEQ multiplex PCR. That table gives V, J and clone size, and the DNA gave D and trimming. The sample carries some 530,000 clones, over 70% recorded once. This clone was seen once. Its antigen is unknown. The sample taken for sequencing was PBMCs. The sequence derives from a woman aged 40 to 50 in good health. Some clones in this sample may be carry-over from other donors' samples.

The DNA of the CDR3 is TGCAGCGTCACCTCGGGAGCGGGGATCACAGATACGCAGTATTTT. Translated, it gives CSVTSGAGITDTQYF. This sequence joins TRBV29-1 and TRBJ2-3; 7 bases align to TRBD2. Germline V gene data show CDR1 as SQVTM and CDR2 as ANQGSEA. Trimming removed 6 bases from V and 2 bases from J; junction bases left unmatched: 11. The CDR3 runs to 15 residues.